This paragraph reports one TCR beta chain. Its antigen is currently unknown. The data originate from a study of T cell repertoires in cytomegalovirus infection. The wider study: Both CMV infection and a matching HLA type were indicated by public TCR beta signatures.

The CDR3 spans 14 residues. Deletions cut 2 bases from V and 0 bases from J, with 4 bases between. The germline V gene has CDR1 KGHSH and CDR2 LQKENI. TCRdb processed the reads anew with MiXCR; each CDR3 protein has one entry. Among under 150,000 distinct CDR3 sequences listed, 24% were seen once. Findings and caveats of the study: Dominating the ex vivo response were HLA-C-restricted CMV-specific TCR beta clonotypes. Using cumulative public TCR beta family frequency, the authors identified those who carried CMV together with the relevant HLA.

The chain employs TRBV18 and TRBJ1-4; D is undetermined. The sequence came from a human donor in good health (CMV status not recorded). Some clones in this sample may be carry-over from other donors' samples. The sequenced material came from PBMCs, sequenced either directly or after in vitro stimulation (not recorded which). CDR3 protein: CASSPISTNEKLFF. CDR3 sequence (DNA): TGTGCCAGCTCACCAATTTCAACTAATGAAAAACTGTTTTTT.